This TCR beta chain was obtained from a study of T cell repertoires in cytomegalovirus infection. Study-wide context: Recently identified HLA-C-restricted and well-studied HLA-B-restricted CMV epitopes were used. Overall study findings and caveats: The response measured ex vivo was dominated by TCR beta clonotypes (HLA-C-restricted and CMV-specific).

Ten or more counts support this clonotype. Its antigen is unknown. The germline gives CDR1 SGHVS, CDR2 FQNEAQ. V was trimmed by 0 bases and J by 3 bases, leaving 14 bases between them. The CDR3 contains 17 residues. TCRdb redid the calling of the reads with MiXCR, one entry per CDR3 protein. This table has approximately 310,000 distinct CDR3 sequences, roughly 25% appearing once. This sequence joins TRBV7-8 and TRBJ1-4; D not resolved. Material: cultured PBMCs, obtained from culture after CMV antigen stimulation. The sequence derives from a human donor in good health (CMV status not recorded). Some clones in this sample may be carry-over from other donors' samples. CDR3 DNA: TGTGCCAGCAGCTTAGCAGAGCGGGGTCTAGCTAATGAAAAACTGTTTTTT. It encodes CASSLAERGLANEKLFF.